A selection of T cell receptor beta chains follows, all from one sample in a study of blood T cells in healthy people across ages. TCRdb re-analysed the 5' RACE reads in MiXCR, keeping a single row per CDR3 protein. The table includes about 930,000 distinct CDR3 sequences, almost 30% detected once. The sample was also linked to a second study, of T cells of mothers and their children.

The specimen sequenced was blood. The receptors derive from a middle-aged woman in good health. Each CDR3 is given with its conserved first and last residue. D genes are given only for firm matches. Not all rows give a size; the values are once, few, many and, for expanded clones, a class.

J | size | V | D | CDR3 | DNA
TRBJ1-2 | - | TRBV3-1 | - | CASSLRERGGYTF | TGTGCCAGCAGCCTCAGGGAACGCGGAGGCTACACCTTC
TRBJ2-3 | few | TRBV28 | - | CASSLGQPGTDTQYF | TGTGCCAGCAGTTTAGGGCAGCCGGGGACAGATACGCAGTATTTT
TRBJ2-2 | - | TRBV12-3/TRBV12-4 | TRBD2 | CASRPGLATGELFF | TGTGCCAGCAGGCCGGGACTAGCCACCGGGGAGCTGTTTTTT
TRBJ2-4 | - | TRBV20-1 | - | CSASTGTLGAKNIQYF | TGCAGTGCTTCCACAGGGACTTTAGGGGCCAAAAACATTCAGTACTTC
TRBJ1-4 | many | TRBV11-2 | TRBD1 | CASRRLGQRNEKLFF | TGTGCCAGCAGACGTCTGGGACAGAGGAATGAAAAACTGTTTTTT
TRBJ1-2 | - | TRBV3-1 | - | CASSQDWTDGESGYTF | TGTGCCAGCAGCCAAGACTGGACAGATGGGGAGAGTGGCTACACCTTC
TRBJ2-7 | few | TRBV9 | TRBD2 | CASSAPRSGGAPEQYF | TGTGCCAGCAGCGCCCCCCGAAGCGGGGGGGCCCCCGAGCAGTACTTC
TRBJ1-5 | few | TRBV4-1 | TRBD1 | CASSQSSDRPNQPQHF | TGCGCCAGCAGCCAATCTTCGGACAGGCCTAATCAGCCCCAGCATTTT
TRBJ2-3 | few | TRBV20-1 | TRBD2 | CSARGTSGGATDTQYF | TGCAGTGCTAGAGGCACTAGCGGGGGCGCCACAGATACGCAGTATTTT
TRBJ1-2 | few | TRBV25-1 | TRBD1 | CASRQPGTGGWGYTF | TGTGCCAGCAGGCAGCCCGGGACAGGGGGCTGGGGCTACACCTTC
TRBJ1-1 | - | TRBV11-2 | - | CASSLGLLRGETEAFF | TGTGCCAGCAGCTTAGGGCTCCTCAGGGGTGAAACTGAAGCTTTCTTT
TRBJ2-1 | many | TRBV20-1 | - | CSAPPAGGNEQFF | TGCAGTGCTCCTCCCGCGGGCGGCAATGAGCAGTTCTTC
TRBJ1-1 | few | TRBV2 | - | CASSELSRATEAFF | TGTGCCAGCAGTGAATTATCGAGGGCAACAGAAGCTTTCTTT
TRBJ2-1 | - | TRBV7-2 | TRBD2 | CASSFKLAGGLSYNEQFF | TGTGCCAGCAGCTTTAAACTAGCGGGAGGGCTCTCCTACAATGAGCAGTTCTTC
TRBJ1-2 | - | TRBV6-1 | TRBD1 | CASSDPRTGFYGYTF | TGTGCCAGCAGTGATCCTAGGACAGGATTTTATGGCTACACCTTC
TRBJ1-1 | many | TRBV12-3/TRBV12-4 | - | CASSLGGGFRVNTEAFF | TGTGCCAGCAGTTTAGGGGGCGGGTTTAGGGTGAACACTGAAGCTTTCTTT
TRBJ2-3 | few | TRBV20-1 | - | CSASRALRTDTQYF | TGCAGTGCTAGCCGGGCCCTTAGGACAGATACGCAGTATTTT
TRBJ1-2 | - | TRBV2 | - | CAGTKGNYGYTF | TGTGCCGGAACCAAGGGGAACTATGGCTACACCTTC
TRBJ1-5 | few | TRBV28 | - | CASNLFGLRDKSNQPQHF | TGTGCCAGCAACCTATTTGGGCTCCGGGACAAGAGCAATCAGCCCCAGCATTTT
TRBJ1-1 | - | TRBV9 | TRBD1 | CASSAGGTGNTEAFF | TGTGCCAGCAGCGCGGGGGGGACAGGTAACACTGAAGCTTTCTTT
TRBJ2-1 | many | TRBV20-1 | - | CSARDPNSVREQFF | TGCAGTGCTAGAGATCCGAATAGCGTAAGGGAGCAGTTCTTC
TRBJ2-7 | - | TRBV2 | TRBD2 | CASRSPSGGLSYEQYF | TGTGCCAGCAGAAGTCCTAGCGGGGGCCTTTCCTACGAGCAGTACTTC